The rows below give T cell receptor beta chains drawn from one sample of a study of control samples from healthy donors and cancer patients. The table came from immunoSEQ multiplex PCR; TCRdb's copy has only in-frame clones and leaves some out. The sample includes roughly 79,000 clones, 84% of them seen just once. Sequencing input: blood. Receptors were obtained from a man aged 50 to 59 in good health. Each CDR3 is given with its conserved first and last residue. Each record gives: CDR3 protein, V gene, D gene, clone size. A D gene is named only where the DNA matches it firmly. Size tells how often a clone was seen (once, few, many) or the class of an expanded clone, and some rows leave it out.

CASSQNGQGGSEQFF,TRBV3-1/TRBV3-2,.,.
CASSQNLNTEAFF,TRBV14,.,.
CAWSHRGPGAEAFF,TRBV30,TRBD1,few
CASSYPRDRGPGNTEAFF,TRBV7-2,TRBD1,.
CASSQDWQAFF,TRBV3-1/TRBV3-2,.,.
CASSLQGRNEQFF,TRBV6-2/TRBV6-3,.,.
CASSQRGTGSYEQYF,TRBV3-1/TRBV3-2,TRBD1,.
CASSYSGEFGYTF,TRBV18,.,.
CATSREMGQGYGYTF,TRBV15,TRBD1,.
CASSLEAAGRLNTEAFF,TRBV7-6,.,.
CASSLYLYPGEQYF,TRBV28,.,.
CAISDLRVRGSGANVLTF,TRBV10-3,.,.
CASSSPDNYGYTF,TRBV5-4,.,.
CASSPAGTGVADTQYF,TRBV7-2,TRBD1,.
CASSGTSGRTDTQYF,TRBV18,TRBD2,once
CASSSTVQGQGYTF,TRBV7-6,.,.
CASMGTGRNLYGYTF,TRBV28,TRBD1,.
CASSQLTHQETQYF,TRBV2,.,.
CASSQEGRNQETQYF,TRBV4-1,.,.
CASSFLPATGIYNSPLHF,TRBV28,TRBD1,few
CASSMGGSTDTQYF,TRBV11-3,TRBD2,.
CASSTTINYGYTF,TRBV4-1,.,.
CATSDSGTGRYEQYF,TRBV24-1,TRBD1,.
CASSPWTSGRTGELFF,TRBV11-3,TRBD2,.
CASSPVAGSKETQYF,TRBV18,.,.
CASSFLNLAGVNEQFF,TRBV7-2,TRBD2,.
CASSLSGRGTWNEQFF,TRBV27,.,.
CASSSQHF,TRBV27,.,.
CAISASNDNQPQHF,TRBV10-3,.,.
CASSPALLNTEAFF,TRBV18,.,once
CASSISGTSGRETQYF,TRBV19,TRBD2,.
CASSFRQGNQHF,TRBV7-2,.,few
CASSWRGGERAPSGANVLTF,TRBV5-1,.,.
CASSIGGWETQYF,TRBV6-2/TRBV6-3,.,.
CASSLGSSGANVLTF,TRBV5-6,.,.
CASSSGGGTGELFF,TRBV28,TRBD2,.
CASSPSTNYGYTF,TRBV7-2,.,few
CASSPRGGVGYEQYF,TRBV7-3,.,.
CASTRQGNGYTF,TRBV7-2,TRBD1,.
CASSQDPAGGAGNEQFF,TRBV4-3,TRBD1,once
CASRPGTFAEAFF,TRBV6-6,.,.
CASSPPWAVAGTIGDGDNEQFF,TRBV3-1/TRBV3-2,TRBD2,.
CASSLVQIGKNTGELFF,TRBV7-9,.,.